This T cell receptor (beta chain) was captured by sequencing in a study of cytomegalovirus exposure and HLA in healthy donors. The germline V and J ends were trimmed by 0 bases and 1 base, with 9 bases remaining between them. In germline, CDR1 is MGHRA, CDR2 YSYEKL. This CDR3 comprises 15 residues. The PCR made use of 60 Vbeta and 13 Jbeta primers. Here immunoSEQ multiplex PCR was the method, and the copy in TCRdb shows in-frame clones only, minus some. The sample lists under 200,000 clones, approximately 84% occurring once. The count of this clone is one. As yet, its antigen is unknown. Overall study findings and caveats: The number of N-insertions in an Asian-associated ancestry cluster was reportedly below the roughly 670-donor mean in a later analysis.

The receptor was derived from a woman aged 40-49 years in good health and CMV-seropositive. The V call is TRBV4-1, the J call TRBJ1-1; D is possibly TRBD1 (5 bases). The sequencing input was PBMCs. The CDR3 loop is CASSQDPQGNTEAFF. The CDR3 bases are TGCGCCAGCAGCCAAGATCCGCAGGGGAACACTGAAGCTTTCTTT.